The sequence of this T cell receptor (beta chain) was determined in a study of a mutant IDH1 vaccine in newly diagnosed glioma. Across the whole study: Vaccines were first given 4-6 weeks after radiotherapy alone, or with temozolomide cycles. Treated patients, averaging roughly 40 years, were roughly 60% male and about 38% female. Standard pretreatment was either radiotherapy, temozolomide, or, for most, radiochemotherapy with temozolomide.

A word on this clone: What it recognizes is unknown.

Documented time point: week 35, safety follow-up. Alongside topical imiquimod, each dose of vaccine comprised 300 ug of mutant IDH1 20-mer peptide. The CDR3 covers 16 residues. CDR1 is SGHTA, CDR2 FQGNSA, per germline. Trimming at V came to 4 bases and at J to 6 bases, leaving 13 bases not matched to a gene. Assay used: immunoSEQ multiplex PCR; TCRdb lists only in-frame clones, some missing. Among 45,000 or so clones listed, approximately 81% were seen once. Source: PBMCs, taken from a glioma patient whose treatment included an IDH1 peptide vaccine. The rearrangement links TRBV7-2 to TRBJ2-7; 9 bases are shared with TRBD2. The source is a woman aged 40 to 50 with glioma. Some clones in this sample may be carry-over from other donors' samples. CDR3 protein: CASSSLSVAGGVEQYF. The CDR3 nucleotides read TGTGCCAGCAGCTCACTCTCGGTGGCGGGGGGGGTCGAGCAGTACTTC.